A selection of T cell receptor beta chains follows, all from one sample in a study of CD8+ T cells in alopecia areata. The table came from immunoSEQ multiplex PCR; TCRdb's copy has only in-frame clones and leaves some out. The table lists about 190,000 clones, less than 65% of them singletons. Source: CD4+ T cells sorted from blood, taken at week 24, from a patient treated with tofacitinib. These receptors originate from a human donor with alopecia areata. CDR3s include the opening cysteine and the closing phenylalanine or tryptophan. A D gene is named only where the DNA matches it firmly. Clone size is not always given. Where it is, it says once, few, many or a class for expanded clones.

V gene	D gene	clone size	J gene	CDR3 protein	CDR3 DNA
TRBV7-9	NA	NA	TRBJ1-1	CASSLSQMNTEAFF	TGTGCCAGCAGCTTATCACAGATGAACACTGAAGCTTTCTTT
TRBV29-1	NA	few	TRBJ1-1	CSVGELANTEAFF	TGCAGCGTTGGGGAGTTAGCGAACACTGAAGCTTTCTTT
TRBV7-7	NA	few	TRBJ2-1	CASRLPAFF	TGTGCCAGCAGGCTACCGGCGTTCTTC
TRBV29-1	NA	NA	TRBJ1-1	CSVEGLYTEAFF	TGCAGCGTTGAGGGGTTGTACACTGAAGCTTTCTTT
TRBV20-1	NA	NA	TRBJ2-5	CSAKQETQYF	TGCAGTGCTAAACAAGAGACCCAGTACTTC
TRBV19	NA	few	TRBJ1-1	CASSIDRTNTEAFF	TGTGCCAGTAGTATTGACAGAACGAACACTGAAGCTTTCTTT
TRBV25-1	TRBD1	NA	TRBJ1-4	CASSEVPAQGVEKLFF	TGTGCCAGCAGTGAAGTACCCGCGCAGGGGGTTGAAAAACTGTTTTTT
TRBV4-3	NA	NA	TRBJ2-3	CASSPGRADTQYF	TGCGCCAGCAGCCCGGGACGGGCGGATACGCAGTATTTT
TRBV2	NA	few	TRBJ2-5	CASGYQETQYF	TGTGCCAGCGGTTACCAAGAGACCCAGTACTTC
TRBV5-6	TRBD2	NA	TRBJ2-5	CASSGKAGRTQYF	TGTGCCAGCAGCGGGAAAGCGGGGCGGACCCAGTACTTC
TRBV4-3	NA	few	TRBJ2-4	CASSQDWGTAKNIQYF	TGCGCCAGCAGCCAAGATTGGGGGACCGCCAAAAACATTCAGTACTTC
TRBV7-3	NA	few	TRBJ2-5	CASSLRRGETQYF	TGTGCCAGCAGCCTCAGGCGGGGAGAGACCCAGTACTTC
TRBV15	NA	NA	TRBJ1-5	CATSRVREGNQPQHF	TGTGCCACCAGCAGAGTACGGGAGGGCAATCAGCCCCAGCATTTT
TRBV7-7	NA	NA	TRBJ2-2	CASSLSIGGPGELFF	TGTGCCAGCAGCTTAAGTATAGGAGGGCCCGGGGAGCTGTTTTTT
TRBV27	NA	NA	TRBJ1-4	CASSPQLLNEKLFF	TGTGCCAGCAGCCCACAGCTACTGAATGAAAAACTGTTTTTT
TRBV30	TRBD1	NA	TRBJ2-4	CAWTDRENIQYF	TGTGCCTGGACGGACAGGGAAAACATTCAGTACTTC
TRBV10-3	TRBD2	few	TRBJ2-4	CAISESSGGATNIQYF	TGTGCCATCAGTGAGTCCAGCGGGGGGGCAACAAACATTCAGTACTTC
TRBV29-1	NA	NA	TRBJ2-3	CSLTPTSTDTQYF	TGCAGCCTAACACCAACTAGCACAGATACGCAGTATTTT
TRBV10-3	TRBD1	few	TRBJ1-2	CAITRTGTEEGYTF	TGTGCCATCACCCGGACAGGAACCGAGGAAGGCTACACCTTC
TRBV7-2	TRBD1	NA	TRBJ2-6	CASSLEQGSLSGANVLTF	TGTGCCAGCAGCTTAGAACAGGGGAGCCTCTCTGGGGCCAACGTCCTGACTTTC
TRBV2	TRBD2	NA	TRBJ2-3	CASSERGGGNTDTQYF	TGTGCCAGCAGTGAACGCGGCGGGGGAAACACAGATACGCAGTATTTT
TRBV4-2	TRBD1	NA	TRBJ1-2	CASSQQGVHYGYTF	TGTGCCAGCAGCCAACAGGGGGTCCACTATGGCTACACCTTC
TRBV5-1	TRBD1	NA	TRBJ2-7	CASRPGGQSSYEQYF	TGCGCCAGCCGACCTGGGGGACAGAGCTCCTACGAGCAGTACTTC
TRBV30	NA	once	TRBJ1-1	CAWRAQASGEAFF	TGTGCCTGGAGAGCGCAGGCGAGTGGGGAAGCTTTCTTT